A selection of T cell receptor beta chains follows, all from one sample in a study of blood T cells in healthy people across ages. TCRdb reprocessed the 5' RACE reads with MiXCR, giving one entry per CDR3 protein. The sample has approximately 1.5 million distinct CDR3 sequences, 34% seen once. Sequencing was performed on blood. The receptors were gathered from a woman aged 30 to 39 in good health. Each CDR3 is given with its conserved first and last residue. The order of the fields is clone size, D gene, V gene, J gene, CDR3 protein, CDR3 DNA. A D gene is named only where the DNA matches it firmly. A row's size may be missing; if present it is once, few, many or a size class.

size: -
D: TRBD2
V: TRBV11-2
J: TRBJ2-2
CDR3: CASSLVERGNTGELFF
DNA: TGTGCCAGCAGCTTAGTTGAGCGGGGAAACACCGGGGAGCTGTTTTTT

size: few
D: -
V: TRBV3-1
J: TRBJ1-2
CDR3: CASSLLRGIPPGYTF
DNA: TGTGCCAGCAGCCTCCTACGGGGGATCCCCCCTGGCTACACCTTC

size: many
D: TRBD1
V: TRBV13
J: TRBJ2-3
CDR3: CASSPQGRGLADTQYF
DNA: TGTGCCAGCAGCCCCCAGGGCAGGGGGCTCGCAGATACGCAGTATTTT

size: few
D: -
V: TRBV6-1
J: TRBJ2-5
CDR3: CASNKEAIQETQYF
DNA: TGTGCCAGCAATAAGGAGGCCATCCAAGAGACCCAGTACTTC

size: few
D: TRBD2
V: TRBV5-4
J: TRBJ2-5
CDR3: CASSLGLAVLGGTQYF
DNA: TGTGCCAGCAGCTTGGGGCTAGCGGTACTTGGAGGGACCCAGTACTTC

size: -
D: -
V: TRBV20-1
J: TRBJ2-1
CDR3: CSASPPRGGFYNEQFF
DNA: TGCAGTGCTAGTCCCCCAAGGGGCGGCTTCTACAATGAGCAGTTCTTC

size: -
D: -
V: TRBV27
J: TRBJ2-5
CDR3: CASSPIQAPYGQYF
DNA: TGTGCCAGCAGTCCCATCCAGGCTCCTTACGGGCAGTACTTC

size: few
D: -
V: TRBV2
J: TRBJ2-5
CDR3: CASSVEGSQETQYF
DNA: TGTGCCAGCAGTGTGGAGGGGTCCCAAGAGACCCAGTACTTC

size: -
D: -
V: TRBV11-2
J: TRBJ2-2
CDR3: CASSFNSFWGRGANTGERFF
DNA: -

size: -
D: TRBD1
V: TRBV28
J: TRBJ1-2
CDR3: CASSYHPGGDGYTF
DNA: TGTGCCAGCAGTTACCATCCAGGGGGCGACGGCTACACCTTC

size: -
D: -
V: TRBV20-1
J: TRBJ1-2
CDR3: CSARGPRTDYGYTF
DNA: TGCAGTGCTAGAGGGCCAAGGACAGACTATGGCTACACCTTC

size: few
D: -
V: TRBV27
J: TRBJ1-4
CDR3: CASSLSVQGREEKLFF
DNA: TGTGCCAGCAGTTTATCGGTGCAGGGGCGCGAGGAAAAACTGTTTTTT

size: few
D: -
V: TRBV6-1
J: TRBJ1-5
CDR3: CASSEAGDHRPQHF
DNA: TGTGCCAGCAGTGAAGCAGGGGACCATCGGCCCCAGCATTTT

size: -
D: TRBD2
V: TRBV4-1
J: TRBJ2-7
CDR3: CASSPSTSGAYYEQYF
DNA: TGCGCCAGCAGCCCGTCGACTAGCGGGGCGTACTACGAGCAGTACTTC

size: -
D: TRBD2
V: TRBV15
J: TRBJ2-5
CDR3: CATSLAGDRETQYF
DNA: TGTGCCACCAGCCTAGCGGGAGATAGAGAGACCCAGTACTTC

size: many
D: -
V: TRBV20-1
J: TRBJ1-2
CDR3: CSAPDRGVNGYTF
DNA: TGCAGTGCGCCAGACCGTGGGGTGAATGGCTACACCTTC

size: -
D: TRBD2
V: TRBV7-9
J: TRBJ2-1
CDR3: CASSLGGGRCYNEQFF
DNA: TGTGCCAGCAGCTTGGGCGGGGGGAGATGCTACAATGAGCAGTTCTTC

size: -
D: TRBD2
V: TRBV4-2
J: TRBJ2-1
CDR3: CASSQGRAGGPGEQFF
DNA: TGTGCCAGCAGCCAAGGGCGAGCGGGAGGGCCGGGTGAGCAGTTCTTC

size: -
D: -
V: TRBV29-1
J: TRBJ1-2
CDR3: CSVEDTAYYGYTF
DNA: TGCAGCGTTGAAGATACCGCTTATTATGGCTACACCTTC

size: -
D: TRBD1
V: TRBV20-1
J: TRBJ1-5
CDR3: CSARVPTGGFHSNQPQHF
DNA: TGCAGTGCTAGAGTTCCGACAGGGGGCTTTCATAGCAATCAGCCCCAGCATTTT

size: few
D: TRBD1
V: TRBV7-9
J: TRBJ2-4
CDR3: CASSLRLDRDIQYF
DNA: TGTGCCAGCAGCTTACGATTGGACAGGGACATTCAGTACTTC

size: many
D: -
V: TRBV10-3
J: TRBJ2-1
CDR3: CAISETSGNEQFF
DNA: TGTGCCATCAGCGAAACTAGTGGCAATGAGCAGTTCTTC

size: few
D: -
V: TRBV11-2
J: TRBJ2-4
CDR3: CASRAVERPNIQYF
DNA: TGTGCCAGCAGGGCCGTTGAGCGACCAAACATTCAGTACTTC

size: -
D: -
V: TRBV20-1
J: TRBJ1-1
CDR3: CSAKKGSPNTEAFF
DNA: TGCAGTGCCAAAAAGGGGAGCCCGAACACTGAAGCTTTCTTT

size: -
D: -
V: TRBV12-3/TRBV12-4
J: TRBJ1-5
CDR3: CASSTGRGKWDNQPQHF
DNA: TGTGCCAGCAGTACCGGTAGGGGGAAATGGGACAATCAGCCCCAGCATTTT

size: -
D: TRBD1
V: TRBV6-2/TRBV6-3
J: TRBJ2-7
CDR3: CASTTDRLSYEQYF
DNA: TGTGCCAGCACCACGGACAGGCTATCCTACGAGCAGTACTTC

size: -
D: TRBD1
V: TRBV28
J: TRBJ2-7
CDR3: CASSLTSGTGYYEQYF
DNA: TGTGCCAGCAGCCTAACTTCCGGGACAGGGTACTACGAGCAGTACTTC